A single sample is the source of the 4 T cell receptor beta chains below, sequenced in a study of cytomegalovirus exposure and HLA in healthy donors (TCRdb year 2017). The library was prepared using the immunoSEQ multiplex PCR assay. The multiplex PCR relied on a mix of 60 forward primers for TCR Vbeta segments and 13 reverse primers for TCR Jbeta segments. Drawn from immuneACCESS, this table holds only the in-frame rearrangements with V and J called that TCRdb kept. Clones are partly lost; checked studies trace under half to an unresolved V gene and leave the rest unexplained. Present in this sample are more than 150,000 clones, more than 75% of which were seen just once. The biggest ten clones account for over 2% of the sample. The sequenced sample consisted of PBMCs. The receptors stem from a woman under 40 in good health and CMV-seropositive.

This chain uses TRBV2 with TRBJ2-5, with TRBD2 identical over 11 bases. CDR3 length: 15 amino acids. Trimming at V came to 6 bases and at J to 2 bases, leaving 5 bases not matched to a gene. Germline V CDR1 and CDR2: SNHLY, FYNNEI. The CDR3, as DNA: TGTGCCAGCAGGGACTTAGCGGGGGGGCAAGAGACCCAGTACTTC. Its translation: CASRDLAGGQETQYF.

The chain employs TRBV28 and TRBJ2-2, with TRBD2 identical over 14 bases. Per the germline V gene, CDR1 is MDHEN and CDR2 is SYDVKM. The ends lost 4 bases at V and 4 bases at J; junction bases unmatched: 8. The CDR3 has 18 amino acids. CDR3 nucleotides: TGTGCCAGCAGTTCAAGACTAGCGGGGGGGCCCTTCACCGGGGAGCTGTTTTTT. Its protein product is CASSSRLAGGPFTGELFF.

This clone was picked up a small number of times. The V gene is TRBV7-8, the J gene TRBJ2-5; D is undetermined. This CDR3 is built from 13 residues. Germline CDR1 and CDR2: SGHVS and FQNEAQ. V was cut by 1 base and J by 5 bases, with 8 bases left in between. CDR3 amino acids: CASSLVVLETQYF. Here the CDR3 DNA reads TGTGCCAGCAGCTTAGTAGTTTTGGAGACCCAGTACTTC.

The rearrangement joins TRBV19 to TRBJ2-3; no reliable D call. This CDR3 is 14 amino acids long. Germline CDR1 LNHDA, CDR2 SQIVND (reference sequence). Trimming took 4 bases from V and 2 from J, leaving 10 bases between them. CDR3 nucleotides: TGTGCCAGTAGTAAGGCAGGCCTCACAGATACGCAGTATTTT. It specifies CASSKAGLTDTQYF. The complete variable domain, with remaining parts taken from reference TRBV19 and TRBJ2-3, reads DGGITQSPKYLFRKEGQNVTLSCEQNLNHDAMYWYRQDPGQGLRLIYYSQIVNDFQKGDIAEGYSVSREKKESFPLTVTSAQKNPTAFYLCASSKAGLTDTQYFGPGTRLTVL.